Listed below are T cell receptor beta chains from one sample, sequenced in a study of OX40 agonist ivuxolimab in advanced cancers. Only in-frame clones appear in the TCRdb table, and some are missing; sequencing was by immunoSEQ multiplex PCR. The sample yields some 85,000 clones, roughly 84% seen once. The sample here was CD4+ or CD8+ T cells sorted from blood, taken in a trial of the OX40 agonist ivuxolimab. The receptor set was obtained from an adult with an advanced solid tumor such as melanoma, head and neck, liver or kidney cancer. The CDR3 runs from the conserved cysteine through the conserved F or W. D genes are given only for firm matches. A clone size is listed for some rows: how often the clone was seen (once, few, many), or a class if it is expanded.

length | D | J | size | V | DNA | CDR3
15 | - | TRBJ1-3 | - | TRBV6-5 | TGTGCCAGCAGCCCGGACGGTGTCTCTGGAAACACCATATATTTT | CASSPDGVSGNTIYF
14 | TRBD2 | TRBJ2-4 | - | TRBV7-2 | TGTGCCAGCAGCCGACGGGAGGACAAAAACATTCAGTACTTC | CASSRREDKNIQYF
15 | - | TRBJ2-5 | - | TRBV6-1 | TGTGCCAGTCCCAGGTCCCGGGGGGCTAAGGAGACCCAGTACTTC | CASPRSRGAKETQYF
15 | - | TRBJ2-5 | few | TRBV28 | TGTGCCAGCAGTTTACGTAAAGGGCGCGGGGAGACCCAGTACTTC | CASSLRKGRGETQYF
14 | - | TRBJ2-2 | - | TRBV11-3 | TGTGCCAGCAGCTTAGAAGCGGACACCGGGGAGCTGTTTTTT | CASSLEADTGELFF
18 | TRBD2 | TRBJ2-2 | - | TRBV11-2 | TGTGCCAGCAGCCCGCCCCCCCGACTAGCGGGAGTCATCGGGGAGCTGTTTTTT | CASSPPPRLAGVIGELFF
12 | - | TRBJ2-1 | - | TRBV5-1 | TGCGCCAGCAGCTTGGAGGCCAATGAGCAGTTCTTC | CASSLEANEQFF
14 | TRBD1 | TRBJ1-5 | - | TRBV2 | TGTGCCAGCAGGAAGACAGGGGGCGACCAGCCCCAGCATTTT | CASRKTGGDQPQHF
14 | - | TRBJ2-3 | - | TRBV27 | TGTGCCAGCAGTTTTGGGGGTAGAACAGATACGCAGTATTTT | CASSFGGRTDTQYF
14 | - | TRBJ1-4 | - | TRBV6-5 | TGTGCCAGCAGAAGCCCCGAAAAGAAACAAAAACTGTTTTTT | CASRSPEKKQKLFF
10 | - | TRBJ2-5 | - | TRBV20-1 | TGCAGTGCTAGACGAGAGACCCAGTACTTC | CSARRETQYF
15 | - | TRBJ2-5 | - | TRBV10-1 | TGCGCCAGCCAAAAAGGCAAACCGGGTCGAGAGACCCAGTACTTC | CASQKGKPGRETQYF
14 | - | TRBJ2-1 | - | TRBV4-1 | TGCGCCAGCAGCCAGGCTCGGGGTACAAATGAGCAGTTCTTC | CASSQARGTNEQFF
14 | TRBD1 | TRBJ1-6 | - | TRBV11-2 | TGTGCCAGCAGCTTCGGGACAGAAAATTCACCCCTCCACTTT | CASSFGTENSPLHF
14 | - | TRBJ1-2 | - | TRBV7-9 | TGTGCCAGCAGCCCATCGGACGGGGCAGGGGGCTACACCTTC | CASSPSDGAGGYTF
12 | - | TRBJ1-2 | - | TRBV27 | TGTGCCAGCAGAGACACAATCTATGGCTACACCTTC | CASRDTIYGYTF